The next 26 T cell receptor beta chains were all read from a single sample in a study of blood T cells in healthy people across ages (dated by TCRdb to 2015 to 2017). Library method: 5' RACE. The sequencing machine was an Illumina HiSeq 2500. A second PCR of about 7 to 12 cycles was run with a J-beta primer mix and a sample-barcoded 5' primer. Using fastp at Q25 and MiXCR, TCRdb reprocessed the public reads and kept productive beta chains. CDR3 protein duplicates are merged, each entry listing the most common genes and DNA. For this sample there are approximately 800,000 distinct CDR3 sequences; around 50% appear just once. Of the sample, approximately 18% is held by the ten largest clones. Sequencing used blood. These receptor sequences come from an elderly man in good health.

This clonotype was recorded a few times. J is TRBJ1-5 and V is TRBV2, with D possibly being TRBD1 (6 bases). Germline V gives CDR1 SNHLY, CDR2 FYNNEI. V lost 4 bases, J lost 4 bases, and 8 bases lay in between. The CDR3 consists of 13 residues. In DNA, the CDR3 is TGTGCCAGCAGTGGCACAGGGAATCAGCCCCAGCATTTT. This gives the protein CASSGTGNQPQHF.

This clonotype was counted between two and nine times. The chain couples TRBV9 to TRBJ2-1; D is uncertain. The germline V gene encodes CDR1 SGDLS and CDR2 YYNGEE. The V and J ends lost 7 bases and 9 bases respectively, with 14 bases between them. This CDR3 comprises 12 residues. The CDR3 loop is CASGPVIREQFF. The DNA for the CDR3 is TGTGCCAGCGGACCTGTAATACGTGAGCAGTTCTTC.

On this clonotype itself: It may be a read error: a sequence one base away is much more abundant. This CDR3 is CASSLNSAYGQYF. The CDR3 nucleotides are TGTGCCAGCAGCTTAAACAGTGCCTACGGGCAGTACTTC. V is TRBV7-2 and J is TRBJ2-7; D uncertain. Per the germline V gene, CDR1 is SGHTA and CDR2 is FQGNSA. The CDR3 runs 13 residues.

In its sample, this clonotype was seen many times. The chain joins TRBV2 to TRBJ2-7; 7 positions match TRBD1. V dropped 7 bases and J dropped 1; count of bases not matched to a gene: 4. The CDR3 is 13 residues long. The germline gives CDR1 SNHLY, CDR2 FYNNEI. CDR3 amino acids: CASTAGGSYEQYF. The DNA for the CDR3 is TGTGCCAGCACGGCAGGGGGTTCCTACGAGCAGTACTTC.

This clonotype was seen a handful of times. The J gene is TRBJ2-7, the V gene TRBV11-2, with 10 bases aligning to TRBD2. The junction had 4 bases not matched to a gene; V was cut back by 5 bases and J by 6 bases. This CDR3 region has 13 residues. Germline V gene data show CDR1 as SGHAT and CDR2 as FQNNGV. The CDR3 nucleotides are TGTGCCAGCAGCCCTAGCGGGGGCCCCGAGCAGTACTTC. Translation gives CASSPSGGPEQYF.

The chain employs TRBV6-5 and TRBJ2-3, with 9 bases fitting TRBD2. The CDR3 has 15 amino acids. Germline V CDR1 and CDR2: MNHEY, SVGAGI. The junction had 10 bases not matched to a gene; V was cut back by 6 bases and J by 6 bases. The DNA for the CDR3 is TGTGCCAGCAGCTTAAGCGGGCTAGCGGGGGATACGCAGTATTTT. Encoded protein: CASSLSGLAGDTQYF.

This clonotype appeared a few times. The chain recombines TRBV20-1 with TRBJ2-7, with 10 bases fitting TRBD1. The V gene's germline CDR1 is DFQATT and CDR2 SNEGSKA (reference sequence). The length of the CDR3 is 12 residues. Trimming removed 7 bases from V and 4 bases from J; junction bases left unmatched: 4. The CDR3 reads CSVGTGEYEQYF. CDR3 nucleotide sequence: TGCAGTGTCGGGACAGGGGAATACGAGCAGTACTTC.

This chain connects TRBV20-1 to TRBJ2-5, with 10 bases lining up with TRBD2. The CDR3 covers 12 residues. The ends lost 5 bases at V and 10 bases at J; junction bases unmatched: 7. The germline V gene encodes CDR1 DFQATT and CDR2 SNEGSKA (reference sequence). The CDR3 DNA reads TGCAGTGCTGAGGCTAGCGGGAGCGGCCAGTACTTC. Protein: CSAEASGSGQYF.

The table lists this clonotype with a few counts. The chain employs TRBV30 and TRBJ2-6; no reliable D call. This CDR3 comprises 13 residues. V was cut by 4 bases and J by 1 base, with 5 bases left in between. Germline V gene sequence: CDR1 GTSNPN, CDR2 SVGIG (reference sequence). CDR3 loop: CAWTSSGANVLTF. Written as DNA, the CDR3 is TGTGCCTGGACCTCGTCTGGGGCCAACGTCCTGACTTTC. Full variable domain (missing parts from reference TRBV30 and TRBJ2-6): SQTIHQWPATLVQPVGSPLSLECTVEGTSNPNLYWYRQAAGRGLQLLFYSVGIGQISSEVPQNLSASRPQDRQFILSSKKLLLSDSGFYLCAWTSSGANVLTFGAGSRLTVL.

This rearrangement joins TRBV18 to TRBJ2-5, with D unclear. The CDR3 extends over 14 amino acids. Trimming cost V 0 bases and J 1 base, with 6 bases left between them. Germline lookup yields CDR1 KGHSH and CDR2 LQKENI. CDR3 loop: CASSPPNTQETQYF. CDR3 in DNA: TGTGCCAGCTCACCACCGAATACCCAAGAGACCCAGTACTTC.

This rearrangement joins TRBV2 to TRBJ2-1, with D perhaps TRBD1 or TRBD2 (5 bases each). The CDR3 length is 15 residues. Germline V CDR1 and CDR2: SNHLY, FYNNEI. Trimming cost V 6 bases and J 3 bases, with 15 bases left between them. The CDR3 loop reads CASSPRDPLYNEQFF. CDR3 nucleotide sequence: TGTGCCAGCAGCCCTAGGGACCCCCTCTACAATGAGCAGTTCTTC.

V usage is TRBV4-3 and J usage is TRBJ2-3; D unclear. CDR1 is LGHNA, CDR2 YSLEER, per germline. The V end was cut by 3 bases, the J end by 1 base, with 17 bases between. The CDR3 has 17 amino acids. CDR3 bases: TGCGCCAGCAGCCAGGAACCGCAGTCGTCCGGCACAGATACGCAGTATTTT. Its protein product is CASSQEPQSSGTDTQYF.

This sequence joins TRBV6-6 and TRBJ1-1; perhaps TRBD1 as D (6 bases). Trimming left V 5 bases short and J 3 bases short, with 13 bases between. The length of the CDR3 is 14 residues. The germline gives CDR1 MNHNY, CDR2 SVGAGI (reference sequence). CDR3 coding DNA: TGTGCCAGCAGTAGACAAGGGGGGTACACTGAAGCTTTCTTT. The encoded protein is CASSRQGGYTEAFF.

This clonotype was observed a handful of times. The V call is TRBV29-1, the J call TRBJ2-5; no definite D call. Germline V gives CDR1 SQVTM, CDR2 ANQGSEA. The CDR3 has 12 amino acids. V was pared by 7 bases and J by 4 bases, with 13 bases between. The CDR3, as DNA: TGCAGCGCTACTGACTTTGGAGAGACCCAGTACTTC. It specifies CSATDFGETQYF.

The chain carries TRBV6-1 and TRBJ1-1; 7 nucleotides align to TRBD1. The CDR3 has 17 residues. The germline CDR1 and CDR2 sequences are MNHNS and SASEGT. Trimming took 6 bases from V and 1 from J; bases not matched to a gene: 14. CDR3 amino acids: CASRQMTRRTGNTEAFF. The CDR3 coding sequence is TGTGCCAGCAGGCAAATGACCCGGAGGACAGGGAACACTGAAGCTTTCTTT.

This clonotype was picked up a small number of times. V gene TRBV7-8 combines with J gene TRBJ2-5; D is undetermined. V was shortened by 5 bases and J by 4 bases, with 8 bases between the two germline ends. Germline V CDR1 and CDR2: SGHVS, FQNEAQ. The CDR3 covers 12 residues. CDR3 bases: TGTGCCAGCAGCCTCACCTCAGAGACCCAGTACTTC. It translates to CASSLTSETQYF.

The chain couples TRBV5-1 to TRBJ2-1; 12 nucleotides match TRBD2. Germline CDR1 is SGHRS and CDR2 is YFSETQ. Trimming at V came to 2 bases and at J to 7 bases, leaving 4 bases not matched to a gene. The CDR3 is made up of 15 amino acids. The CDR3 here is CASSFLAGGRNEQFF. The CDR3 region has the DNA TGCGCCAGCAGCTTCCTAGCGGGGGGGCGAAATGAGCAGTTCTTC.

The chain employs TRBV12-3 or TRBV12-4 and TRBJ2-7, with D tentatively TRBD2 (6 bases). Trimming pared 5 bases from V and 7 bases from J, leaving 18 bases between. This CDR3 is built from 14 residues. The CDR3 DNA reads as TGTGCCAGCAGTACCAGCGGGCGCCCAAGGGAGCAGTACTTC. It codes for CASSTSGRPREQYF.

Comment on this clonotype: A read error may account for a junction end that differs from germline. V usage is TRBV7-2 and J usage is TRBJ2-7; 12 nucleotides align to TRBD2. Germline V gene sequence: CDR1 SGHTA, CDR2 FQGNSA. This CDR3 region has 15 residues. CDR3 coding DNA: TGTGCCAGCAGCTCTGGACTAGCGGGACCCTACGAGCGGTACTTC. This gives the protein CASSSGLAGPYERYF.

The chain is built from TRBV20-1 and TRBJ2-1; 8 bases are shared with TRBD2. The CDR3 totals 14 residues. V shed 6 bases, J shed 7 bases, and the junction held 11 bases outside the gene matches. Germline V gives CDR1 DFQATT, CDR2 SNEGSKA (reference sequence). CDR3 sequence: CSAVSGSAGNEQFF. DNA for the CDR3: TGCAGTGCAGTAAGCGGGAGTGCCGGGAATGAGCAGTTCTTC.

This clonotype was seen repeatedly, ten times or more. The genes are TRBV6-6 and TRBJ2-5; TRBD2 matches 7 bases. The CDR3 runs to 14 residues. Germline V CDR1 and CDR2: MNHNY, SVGAGI (reference sequence). The V gene end was trimmed by 5 bases and the J gene end by 2 bases; junction bases not matched to a gene: 5. CDR3: CASSATSEQETQYF. In nucleotides, the CDR3 is TGTGCCAGCAGTGCTACTAGCGAACAAGAGACCCAGTACTTC.

This clonotype was seen a few times. J is TRBJ1-2 and V is TRBV5-4; tentative D call: TRBD1 (5 bases). This CDR3 is built from 16 residues. Germline V gene data show CDR1 as SGHNT and CDR2 as YYREEE (reference sequence). Trimming stripped 2 bases from V and 0 bases from J, with 14 bases between. The CDR3 is CASSLPGREANYGYTF. As DNA, the CDR3 is TGTGCCAGCAGCTTACCGGGACGGGAAGCTAACTATGGCTACACCTTC.

CDR3 protein: CASSSRSQSYEQYF. The CDR3 DNA follows: TGTGCCAGCAGCTCCCGAAGCCAATCCTACGAGCAGTACTTC. This chain connects TRBV7-2 to TRBJ2-7; no reliable D call. Germline V lookup: CDR1 SGHTA, CDR2 FQGNSA. The CDR3 covers 14 residues. V was cut by 4 bases and J by 1 base, with 11 bases left in between.

This sequence joins TRBV6-4 and TRBJ2-1; D gene unclear. Trimming cost V 0 bases and J 3 bases, with 3 bases left between them. From germline, CDR1 is MRHNA and CDR2 SNTAGT. The CDR3 is 13 amino acids. CDR3 region: CASSDSDYNEQFF. The CDR3 bases are TGTGCCAGCAGTGACTCGGACTACAATGAGCAGTTCTTC.

J is TRBJ2-3 and V is TRBV5-6; 10 bases are shared with TRBD2. V shed 3 bases and J 6 bases; nucleotides not matched to a gene: 4. CDR3 length: 14 amino acids. CDR1 SGHDT and CDR2 YYEEEE come from the germline V gene. Written as DNA, the CDR3 is TGTGCCAGCAGCTACGGGACTAGCGCCGATACGCAGTATTTT. Its translation: CASSYGTSADTQYF.

V is TRBV7-2 and J is TRBJ2-6, with TRBD1 matching over 7 bases. This CDR3 has 16 amino acids. CDR1 is SGHTA, CDR2 FQGNSA, per germline. V lost 5 bases, J lost 2 bases, and 6 bases stayed unmatched. Here the CDR3 reads CASSKRTGAGANVLTF. CDR3 coding DNA: TGTGCCAGCAGCAAACGGACAGGAGCTGGGGCCAACGTCCTGACTTTC.